The 4 T cell receptor beta chains listed next were all sequenced from one sample in a study of spatial heterogeneity in lung cancer. MiXCR, run by TCRdb on the 5' RACE reads, gives a single entry per CDR3 protein. The sample yields about 10,000 distinct CDR3 sequences, 4.5% to 7% seen once. Time point meaning: sample taken at primary tumor resection. Whole RNA, isolated from tumor, nontumor lung or frozen PBMC, was sequenced without prior sorting. The sequences come from PBMCs, collected at surgery. The origin of the receptors is a male donor with early-stage non-small cell lung cancer.

This clonotype was seen at least ten times. V is TRBV7-2 and J is TRBJ2-1; D not resolved. The V end was cut by 4 bases, the J end by 5 bases, with 6 bases between. The germline V gene encodes CDR1 SGHTA and CDR2 FQGNSA. The CDR3 is 12 amino acids. The CDR3 region is CASSSQNNEQFF. The CDR3, as DNA: TGTGCCAGCAGCTCACAAAACAATGAGCAGTTCTTC.

This clonotype was seen many times. The gene calls are TRBV20-1 and TRBJ1-1; D might be TRBD1 (5 bases). V lost 3 bases and J lost 2, with 13 bases in between. This CDR3 is 14 amino acids long. From germline, CDR1 is DFQATT and CDR2 SNEGSKA (reference sequence). The CDR3 is CSARFQGINTEAFF. DNA of the CDR3: TGCAGTGCTAGGTTTCAGGGAATCAACACTGAAGCTTTCTTT.

This clonotype came up many times. V gene TRBV7-2 combines with J gene TRBJ2-1; tentative D call: TRBD2 (5 bases). The CDR3 covers 14 residues. The ends were cut back, 5 bases at V and 6 bases at J, with 14 bases in the middle. Germline V gene data show CDR1 as SGHTA and CDR2 as FQGNSA. CDR3 amino acids: CASSPRGLRNEQFF. The CDR3 DNA follows: TGTGCCAGCAGCCCCAGAGGACTCCGCAATGAGCAGTTCTTC.

Details on this clonotype: Just one base apart from a much larger clone, this may be a read error. This sequence joins TRBV29-1 and TRBJ2-5, with TRBD2 identical over 13 bases. CDR1 is SQVTM and CDR2 is ANQGSEA in the germline V gene. The CDR3 extends over 14 amino acids. Unmatched junction bases numbered 7, after V lost 7 bases and J lost 5 bases. CDR3 amino acids: CSDTGTSGVETQYF. The CDR3, as DNA: TGCAGCGACACCGGGACTAGCGGGGTGGAGACCCAGTACTTC.